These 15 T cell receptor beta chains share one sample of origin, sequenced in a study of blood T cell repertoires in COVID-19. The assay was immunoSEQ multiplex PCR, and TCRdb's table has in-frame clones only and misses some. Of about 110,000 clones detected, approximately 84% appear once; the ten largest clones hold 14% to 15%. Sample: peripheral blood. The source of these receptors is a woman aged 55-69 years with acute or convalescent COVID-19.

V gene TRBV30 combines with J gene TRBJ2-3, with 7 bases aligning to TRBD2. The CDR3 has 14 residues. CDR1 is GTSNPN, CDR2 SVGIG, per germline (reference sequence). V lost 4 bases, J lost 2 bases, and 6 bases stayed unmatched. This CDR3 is CAWKGLADTDTQYF. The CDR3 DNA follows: TGTGCCTGGAAGGGTCTAGCGGACACAGATACGCAGTATTTT.

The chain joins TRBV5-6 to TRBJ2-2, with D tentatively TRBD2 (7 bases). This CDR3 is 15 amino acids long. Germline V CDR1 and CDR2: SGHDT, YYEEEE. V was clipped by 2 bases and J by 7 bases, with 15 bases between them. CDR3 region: CASSLGRGAGGELFF. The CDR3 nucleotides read TGTGCCAGCAGCTTAGGTCGGGGGGCCGGCGGGGAGCTGTTTTTT.

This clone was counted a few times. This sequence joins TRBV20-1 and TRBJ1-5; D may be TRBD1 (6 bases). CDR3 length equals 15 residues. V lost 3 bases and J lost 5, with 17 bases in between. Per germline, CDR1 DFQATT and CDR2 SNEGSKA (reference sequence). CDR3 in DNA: TGCAGTGCTAGTGTGGGGGCAGGGGCTGATCAGCCCCAGCATTTT. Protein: CSASVGAGADQPQHF.

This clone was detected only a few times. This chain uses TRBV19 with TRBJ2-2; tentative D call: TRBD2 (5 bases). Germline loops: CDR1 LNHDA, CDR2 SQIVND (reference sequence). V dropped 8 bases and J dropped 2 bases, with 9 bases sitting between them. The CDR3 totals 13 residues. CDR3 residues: CASWSSNTGELFF. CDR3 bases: TGTGCCAGTTGGTCTAGCAACACCGGGGAGCTGTTTTTT.

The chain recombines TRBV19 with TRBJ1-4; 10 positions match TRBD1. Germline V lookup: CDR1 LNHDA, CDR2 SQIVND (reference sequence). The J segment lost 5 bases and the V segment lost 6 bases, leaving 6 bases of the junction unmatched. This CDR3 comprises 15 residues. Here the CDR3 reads CASRDRGRGNEKLFF. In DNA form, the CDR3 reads TGTGCCAGTAGAGACAGGGGGCGCGGGAATGAAAAACTGTTTTTT.

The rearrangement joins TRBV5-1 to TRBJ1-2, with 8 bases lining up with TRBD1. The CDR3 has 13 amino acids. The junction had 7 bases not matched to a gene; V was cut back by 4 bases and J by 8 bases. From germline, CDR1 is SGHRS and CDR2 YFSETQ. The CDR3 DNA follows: TGCGCCAGCAGCCCGGGACAGGAACTCGGCTACACCTTC. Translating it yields CASSPGQELGYTF.

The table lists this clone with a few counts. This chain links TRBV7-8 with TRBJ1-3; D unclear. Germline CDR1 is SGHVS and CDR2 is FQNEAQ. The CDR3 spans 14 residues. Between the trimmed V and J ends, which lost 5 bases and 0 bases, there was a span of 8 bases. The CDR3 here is CASSPRGSGNTIYF. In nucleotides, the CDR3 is TGTGCCAGCAGCCCACGGGGCTCTGGAAACACCATATATTTT.

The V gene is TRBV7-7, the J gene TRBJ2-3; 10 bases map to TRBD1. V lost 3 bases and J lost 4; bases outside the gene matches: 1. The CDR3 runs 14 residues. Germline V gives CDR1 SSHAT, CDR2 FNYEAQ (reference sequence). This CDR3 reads CASSLDRGSDTQYF. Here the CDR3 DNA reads TGTGCCAGCAGCTTGGACAGGGGGTCAGATACGCAGTATTTT.

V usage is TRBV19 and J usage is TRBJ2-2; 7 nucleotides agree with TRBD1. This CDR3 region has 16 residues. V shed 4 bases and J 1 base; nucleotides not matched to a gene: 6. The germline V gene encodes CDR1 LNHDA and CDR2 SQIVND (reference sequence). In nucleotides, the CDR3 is TGTGCCAGTAGTAATAACAGGGGACAGAACACCGGGGAGCTGTTTTTT. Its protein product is CASSNNRGQNTGELFF.

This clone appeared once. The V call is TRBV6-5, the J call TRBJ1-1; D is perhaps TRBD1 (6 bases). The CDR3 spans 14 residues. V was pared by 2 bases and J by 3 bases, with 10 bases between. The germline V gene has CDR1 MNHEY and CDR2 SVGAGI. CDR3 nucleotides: TGTGCCAGCAGTTACGCAGGGGAGTACACTGAAGCTTTCTTT. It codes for CASSYAGEYTEAFF.

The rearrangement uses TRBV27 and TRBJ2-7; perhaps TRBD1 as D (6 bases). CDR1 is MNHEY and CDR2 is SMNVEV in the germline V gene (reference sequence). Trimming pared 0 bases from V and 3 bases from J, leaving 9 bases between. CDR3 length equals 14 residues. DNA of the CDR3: TGTGCCAGCAGTTTATCCGGGACAAACTACGAGCAGTACTTC. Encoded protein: CASSLSGTNYEQYF.

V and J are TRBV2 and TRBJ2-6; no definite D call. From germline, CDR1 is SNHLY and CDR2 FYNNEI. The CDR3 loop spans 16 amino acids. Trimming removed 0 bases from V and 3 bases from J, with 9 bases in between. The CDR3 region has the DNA TGTGCCAGCAGTGAAGCGCCGGGTCTTGGGGCCAACGTCCTGACTTTC. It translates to CASSEAPGLGANVLTF.

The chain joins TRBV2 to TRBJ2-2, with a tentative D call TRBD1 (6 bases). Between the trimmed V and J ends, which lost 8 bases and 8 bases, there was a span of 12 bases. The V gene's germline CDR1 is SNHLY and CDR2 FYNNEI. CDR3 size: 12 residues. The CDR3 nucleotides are TGTGCCAGCGGGACAAGGGGAGGGGAGCTGTTTTTT. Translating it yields CASGTRGGELFF.

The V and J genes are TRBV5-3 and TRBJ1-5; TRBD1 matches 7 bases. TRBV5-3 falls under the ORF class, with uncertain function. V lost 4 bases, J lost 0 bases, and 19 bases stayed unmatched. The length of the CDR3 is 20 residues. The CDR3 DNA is TGTGCCAGAAGCCTTACCGGACAGGACAAATTTTTGAATAGCAATCAGCCCCAGCATTTT. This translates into CARSLTGQDKFLNSNQPQHF.

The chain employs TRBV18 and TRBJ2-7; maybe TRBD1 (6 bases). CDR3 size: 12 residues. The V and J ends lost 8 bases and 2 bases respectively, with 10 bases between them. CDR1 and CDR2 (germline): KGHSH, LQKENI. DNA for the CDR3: TGTGCCAGCACGGGACAAACCTACGAGCAGTACTTC. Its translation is CASTGQTYEQYF.